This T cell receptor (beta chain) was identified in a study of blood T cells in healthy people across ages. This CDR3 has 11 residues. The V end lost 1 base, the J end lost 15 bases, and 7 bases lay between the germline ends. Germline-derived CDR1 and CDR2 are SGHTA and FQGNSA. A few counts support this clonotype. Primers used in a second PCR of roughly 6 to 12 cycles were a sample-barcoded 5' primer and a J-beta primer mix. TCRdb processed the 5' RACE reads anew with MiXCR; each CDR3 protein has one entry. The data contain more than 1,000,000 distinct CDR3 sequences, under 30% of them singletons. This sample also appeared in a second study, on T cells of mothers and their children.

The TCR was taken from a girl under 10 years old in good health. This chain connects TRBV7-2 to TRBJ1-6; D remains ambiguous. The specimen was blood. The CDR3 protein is CASSLERILHF. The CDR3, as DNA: TGTGCCAGCAGCTTAGAACGAATCCTCCACTTT.